The T cell receptor (beta chain) described here comes from a study of T cells in localized non-small cell lung cancer. Study-level findings and limits: Tumor showed lower T cell clonality than uninvolved adjacent lung, where it was highest.

This clone was counted a single time. The antigen is unknown. Sequenced by immunoSEQ multiplex PCR; TCRdb stores in-frame clones only, minus some. The sample contains about 29,000 clones, roughly nine tenths of which appear only once. The clonotype originates from a woman aged 40-75 years with stage I lung adenocarcinoma. Sequencing was performed on peripheral blood, taken before any cancer treatment.

The CDR3 region has the DNA TGTGCCAGCAGCAAAGTAGGAACAGGGGGTCGATACAATGAGCAGTTCTTC. Translated, it gives CASSKVGTGGRYNEQFF. The rearrangement uses TRBV21-1 and TRBJ2-1; the table's TRBD1 call for D was not verified on the DNA. TRBV21-1 is a listed pseudogene. The CDR3 has 17 residues.